One sample yielded the 2 T cell receptor beta chains listed below, sequenced in a study of blood T cell repertoires in COVID-19. Sequencing was performed with immunoSEQ multiplex PCR; in TCRdb, only in-frame clones are kept and a portion is missing. The sample shows fewer than 200,000 clones, around 80% of them seen only once. The specimen sequenced was peripheral blood. The source of these receptors is a man between 65 and 85 years old with active or convalescent COVID-19.

This chain links TRBV12-5 with TRBJ2-1; tentative D call: TRBD1 (5 bases). Germline lookup yields CDR1 LGHNT and CDR2 FRNRAP. With 7 bases removed from V and 3 bases from J, the gap between germline ends came to 10 bases. The CDR3 runs 13 residues. CDR3 sequence reads: CASAVQGYNEQFF. DNA of the CDR3: TGTGCTAGTGCCGTTCAGGGCTACAATGAGCAGTTCTTC.

The chain is built from TRBV5-1 and TRBJ2-3, with D unclear. V was trimmed by 1 base and J by 1 base, leaving 7 bases between them. The CDR3 totals 14 residues. Germline CDR1 and CDR2: SGHRS and YFSETQ. The CDR3 bases are TGCGCCAGCAGCTTGTCCCAGGGCACAGATACGCAGTATTTT. As protein: CASSLSQGTDTQYF. The full variable domain, with the rest looked up from reference TRBV5-1 and TRBJ2-3, is KAGVTQTPRYLIKTRGQQVTLSCSPISGHRSVSWYQQTPGQGLQFLFEYFSETQRNKGNFPGRFSGRQFSNSRSEMNVSTLELGDSALYLCASSLSQGTDTQYFGPGTRLTVL.